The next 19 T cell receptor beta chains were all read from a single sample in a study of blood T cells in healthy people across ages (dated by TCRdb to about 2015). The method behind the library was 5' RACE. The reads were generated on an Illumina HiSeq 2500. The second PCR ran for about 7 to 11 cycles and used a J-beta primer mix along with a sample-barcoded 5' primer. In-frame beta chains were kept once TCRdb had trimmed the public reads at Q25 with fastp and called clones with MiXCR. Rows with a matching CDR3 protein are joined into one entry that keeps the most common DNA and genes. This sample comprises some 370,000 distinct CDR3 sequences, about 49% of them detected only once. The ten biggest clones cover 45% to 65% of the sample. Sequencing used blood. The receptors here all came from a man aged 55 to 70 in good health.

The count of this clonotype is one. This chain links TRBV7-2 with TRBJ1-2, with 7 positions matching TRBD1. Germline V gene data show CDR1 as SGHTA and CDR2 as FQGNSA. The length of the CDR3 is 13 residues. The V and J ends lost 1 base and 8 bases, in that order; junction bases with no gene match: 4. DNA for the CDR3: TGTGCCAGCAGCTTAGGAGGGGGCCTAGGCTACACCTTC. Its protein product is CASSLGGGLGYTF.

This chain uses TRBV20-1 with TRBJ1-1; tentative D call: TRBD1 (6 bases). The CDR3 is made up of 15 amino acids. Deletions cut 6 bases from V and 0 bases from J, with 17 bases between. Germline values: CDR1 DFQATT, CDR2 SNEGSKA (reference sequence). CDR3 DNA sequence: TGCAGTGCGAGTGCGTCAGGGGCCCTGAACACTGAAGCTTTCTTT. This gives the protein CSASASGALNTEAFF.

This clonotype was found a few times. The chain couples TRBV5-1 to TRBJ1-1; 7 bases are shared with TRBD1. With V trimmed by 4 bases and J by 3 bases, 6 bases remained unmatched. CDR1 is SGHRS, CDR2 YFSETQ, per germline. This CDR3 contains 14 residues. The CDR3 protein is CASSVTGTHTEAFF. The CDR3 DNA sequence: TGCGCCAGCAGCGTGACAGGGACCCACACTGAAGCTTTCTTT.

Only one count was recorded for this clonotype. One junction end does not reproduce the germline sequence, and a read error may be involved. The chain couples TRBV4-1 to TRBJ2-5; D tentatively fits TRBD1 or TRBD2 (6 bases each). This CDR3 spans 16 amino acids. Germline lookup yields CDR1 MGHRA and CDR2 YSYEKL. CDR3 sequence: CAGSQATGAAHETQYF. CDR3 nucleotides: TGCGCCGGCAGCCAGGCTACGGGGGCTGCCCATGAGACCCAGTACTTC.

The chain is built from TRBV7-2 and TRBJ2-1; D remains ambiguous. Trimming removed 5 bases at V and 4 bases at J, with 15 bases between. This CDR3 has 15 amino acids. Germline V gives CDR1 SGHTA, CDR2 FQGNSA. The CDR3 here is CASSPYLDPYNEQFF. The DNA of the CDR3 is TGTGCCAGCAGCCCCTACTTAGATCCTTACAATGAGCAGTTCTTC.

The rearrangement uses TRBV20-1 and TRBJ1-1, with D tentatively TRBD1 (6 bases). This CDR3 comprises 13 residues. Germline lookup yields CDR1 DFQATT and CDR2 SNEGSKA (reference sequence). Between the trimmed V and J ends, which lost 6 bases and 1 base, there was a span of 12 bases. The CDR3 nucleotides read TGCAGTGCCCACCCCAGGGGGAACACTGAAGCTTTCTTT. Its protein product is CSAHPRGNTEAFF.

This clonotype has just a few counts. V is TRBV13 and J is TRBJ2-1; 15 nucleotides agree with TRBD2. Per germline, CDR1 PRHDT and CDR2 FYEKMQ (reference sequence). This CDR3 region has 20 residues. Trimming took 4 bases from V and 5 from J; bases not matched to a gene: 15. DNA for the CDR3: TGTGCCAGCAGCTCATACCGGCGGACTAGCGGGAGGGCCGCTAACAATGAGCAGTTCTTC. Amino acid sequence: CASSSYRRTSGRAANNEQFF.

CDR3 sequence reads: CAFPGLYNEQFF. DNA for the CDR3: TGTGCCTTCCCGGGACTTTACAATGAGCAGTTCTTC. The J gene is TRBJ2-1, the V gene TRBV30, with a weak D call TRBD2 (6 bases). V lost 7 bases and J lost 4, with 11 bases in between. Germline CDR1 reads GTSNPN; CDR2 reads SVGIG (reference sequence). The CDR3 has 12 residues.

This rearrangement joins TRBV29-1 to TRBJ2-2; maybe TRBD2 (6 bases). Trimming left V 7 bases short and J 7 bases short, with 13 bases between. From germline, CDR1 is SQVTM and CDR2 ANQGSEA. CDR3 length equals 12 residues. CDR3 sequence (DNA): TGCAGCGGCCGGGACTCCTTCGGGGAGCTGTTTTTT. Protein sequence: CSGRDSFGELFF.

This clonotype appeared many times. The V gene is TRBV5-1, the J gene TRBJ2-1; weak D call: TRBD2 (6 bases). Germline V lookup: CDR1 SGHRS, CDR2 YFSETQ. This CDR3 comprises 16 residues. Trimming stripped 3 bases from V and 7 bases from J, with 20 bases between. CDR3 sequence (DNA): TGCGCCAGCAGCTCTATCCCTGGGGGGTTCGGAAATGAGCAGTTCTTC. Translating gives CASSSIPGGFGNEQFF. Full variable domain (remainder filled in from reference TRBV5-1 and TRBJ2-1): KAGVTQTPRYLIKTRGQQVTLSCSPISGHRSVSWYQQTPGQGLQFLFEYFSETQRNKGNFPGRFSGRQFSNSRSEMNVSTLELGDSALYLCASSSIPGGFGNEQFFGPGTRLTVL.

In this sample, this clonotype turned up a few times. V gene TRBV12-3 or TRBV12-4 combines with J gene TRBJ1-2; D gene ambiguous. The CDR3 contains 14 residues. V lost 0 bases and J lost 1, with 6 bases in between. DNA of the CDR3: TGTGCCAGCAGTTTAGCCCAGCGTAACTATGGCTACACCTTC. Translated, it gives CASSLAQRNYGYTF.

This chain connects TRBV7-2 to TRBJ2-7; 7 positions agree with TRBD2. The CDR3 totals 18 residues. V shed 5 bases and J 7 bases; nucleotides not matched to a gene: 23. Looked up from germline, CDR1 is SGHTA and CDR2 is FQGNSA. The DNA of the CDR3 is TGTGCCAGCAGCCCCAAGCTAGCGGCTACCGGCATCTACAATGAGCAGTACTTC. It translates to CASSPKLAATGIYNEQYF. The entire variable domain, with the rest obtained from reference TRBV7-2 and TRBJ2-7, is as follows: GAGVSQSPSNKVTEKGKDVELRCDPISGHTALYWYRQSLGQGLEFLIYFQGNSAPDKSGLPSDRFSAERTGGSVSTLTIQRTQQEDSAVYLCASSPKLAATGIYNEQYFGPGTRLTVT.

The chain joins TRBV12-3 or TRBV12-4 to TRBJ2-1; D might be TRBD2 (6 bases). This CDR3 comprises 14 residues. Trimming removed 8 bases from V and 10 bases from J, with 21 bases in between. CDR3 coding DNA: TGTGCCAGCGGGTTCCGGCTAGCGCTCAGGGAGCAGTTCTTC. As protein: CASGFRLALREQFF.

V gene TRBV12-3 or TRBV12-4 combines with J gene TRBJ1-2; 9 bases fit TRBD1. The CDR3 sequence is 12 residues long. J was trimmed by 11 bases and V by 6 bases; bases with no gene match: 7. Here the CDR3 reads CASRSQGAGYTF. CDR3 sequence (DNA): TGTGCCAGCAGGTCACAGGGGGCGGGTTACACCTTC.

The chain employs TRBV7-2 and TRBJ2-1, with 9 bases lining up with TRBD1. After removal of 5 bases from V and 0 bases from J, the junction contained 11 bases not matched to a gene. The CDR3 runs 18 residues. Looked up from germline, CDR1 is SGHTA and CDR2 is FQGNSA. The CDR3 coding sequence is TGTGCCAGCAGCCACACCGGGACAGGGATGAGCTCCTACAATGAGCAGTTCTTC. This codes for CASSHTGTGMSSYNEQFF.

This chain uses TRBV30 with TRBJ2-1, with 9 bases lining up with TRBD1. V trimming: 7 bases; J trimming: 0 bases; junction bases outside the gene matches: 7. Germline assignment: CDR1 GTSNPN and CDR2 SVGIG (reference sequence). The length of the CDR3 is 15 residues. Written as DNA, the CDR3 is TGTGCCTCCCCGGGACAGGGCAGCTCCTACAATGAGCAGTTCTTC. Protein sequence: CASPGQGSSYNEQFF.

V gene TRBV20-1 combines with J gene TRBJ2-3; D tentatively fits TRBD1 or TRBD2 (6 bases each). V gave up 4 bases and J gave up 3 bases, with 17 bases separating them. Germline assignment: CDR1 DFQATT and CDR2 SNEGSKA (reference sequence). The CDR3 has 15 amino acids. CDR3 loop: CSATLHGGLTDTQYF. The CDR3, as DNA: TGCAGTGCTACCTTACATGGGGGGCTTACAGATACGCAGTATTTT.

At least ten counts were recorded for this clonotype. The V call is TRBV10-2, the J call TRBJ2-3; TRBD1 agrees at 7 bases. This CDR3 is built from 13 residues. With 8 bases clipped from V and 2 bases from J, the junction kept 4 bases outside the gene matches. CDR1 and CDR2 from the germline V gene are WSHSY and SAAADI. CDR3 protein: CASRQGLTDTQYF. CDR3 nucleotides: TGCGCCAGCCGACAGGGCCTCACAGATACGCAGTATTTT.

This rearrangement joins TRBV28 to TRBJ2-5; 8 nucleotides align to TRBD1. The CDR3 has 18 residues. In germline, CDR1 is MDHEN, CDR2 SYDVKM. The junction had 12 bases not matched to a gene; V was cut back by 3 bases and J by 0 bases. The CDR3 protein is CASSFGTGLAGYQETQYF. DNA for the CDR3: TGTGCCAGCAGTTTCGGGACAGGCCTCGCGGGGTACCAAGAGACCCAGTACTTC.